This TCR beta chain is from a study of blood T cells in healthy people across ages. Study results and caveats: Higher diversity and more naive CD4+ cells were features of long-lived donors, compared to aged donors.

Together with a sample-barcoded 5' primer, a J-beta primer mix was included in a second PCR lasting roughly 7 to 11 cycles. Each cDNA molecule, via a template-switch adaptor with 12 random nucleotides, was tagged. Per-sample output comprised a minimum of 2.5 million paired-end reads containing CDR3. MiXCR was run by TCRdb on the 5' RACE reads, yielding one entry per CDR3 protein. The data show about 750,000 distinct CDR3 sequences, 53% seen once. V was pared by 3 bases and J by 11 bases, with 22 bases between. The CDR3 loop spans 15 amino acids. With respect to this clonotype: Its antigen is as yet unknown.

Input material: blood. The TCR originated in an elderly man in good health. The chain recombines TRBV12-3 or TRBV12-4 with TRBJ2-5; tentatively, D is TRBD2 (7 bases). CDR3 loop: CASSLSRGAVYVQYF. The CDR3 bases are TGTGCCAGCAGTTTGTCTCGGGGGGCCGTATACGTGCAGTACTTC.